This T cell receptor beta chain emerged from a study of cytomegalovirus exposure and HLA in healthy donors listed by TCRdb under 2017. General notes on the study: The 666 repertoires of the first cohort and the 120 validation repertoires were produced on the same platform, according to a later analysis. In addition to the first cohort of approximately 670 subjects, a separate validation cohort of 120 different subjects was used. The study aimed to test whether signatures of past pathogen exposure could be identified by cataloging public T cell receptors. The study combined high-throughput TCR immunosequencing, statistical association of individual TCRs with disease status, and machine learning to predict cytomegalovirus infection status. Overall results and qualifications from the work: Three of the identified cytomegalovirus-associated TCR beta chains were confirmed in vitro to be specific for cytomegalovirus antigens. In a later analysis, TCRs clustered in the first cohort were found to also tend to co-occur in the 130 or so validation repertoires, with 90% to 95% of cluster scores above 0. All 120 or so repertoires were used to score co-occurrence in the validation cohort in a later analysis, because that analysis had no HLA typing for the cohort. While some public TCRs were present in many individuals, most TCR sequences turned up only very rarely across donors. The authors suggested that the approach could potentially be generalized to other disease states and immunological phenotypes. The study gave a list of some 150 TCR beta chains associated with cytomegalovirus. The classifier was reported to diagnose cytomegalovirus status with high specificity and sensitivity in both the original and validation cohorts.

Library preparation used the immunoSEQ multiplex PCR assay. The paper's data handling went like this. A statistical classification framework was built to diagnose cytomegalovirus status from the catalog of TCR beta chain sequences. TCRdb re-hosts the immuneACCESS table, in-frame sequences only. Its copies lack some clones; in the studies checked, an unresolved V gene accounts for under half of them, and the cause for the rest is not known. V, J and clone size were drawn from that table, and D and trimming were deduced from the DNA. The sample table records about 240,000 clones; approximately 86% of these occur just once. Jointly, the top ten make up 1% to 1.5% of the sample. A word on this clone: The specificity of this receptor is unknown. Within one base of it there is no much larger clone, and no base qualities were kept.

The donors were included in the validation cohort of over a hundred subjects, a group kept apart from the approximately 670-subject first cohort. The germline ends are 11 bases apart after V is trimmed by 2 bases and J by 2 bases. There are 14 amino acids in the CDR3, from cysteine to phenylalanine inclusive. The only DNA kept is the CDR3, 42 bases in frame from the first base. From a lookup of the germline V gene (reference sequence), CDR1 and CDR2 are SGHNT and YYREEE. The clonotype comes from a woman aged 25 to 39 in good health and CMV-seropositive. The sequencing sample was made of PBMCs. The rearrangement combines TRBV5-4 with TRBJ2-7; the best D guess is TRBD2, with 6 bases matching. CDR3 sequence: CASSLGGAAYEQYF. The nucleotide sequence is TGTGCCAGCAGCTTAGGAGGGGCGGCCTACGAGCAGTACTTC.